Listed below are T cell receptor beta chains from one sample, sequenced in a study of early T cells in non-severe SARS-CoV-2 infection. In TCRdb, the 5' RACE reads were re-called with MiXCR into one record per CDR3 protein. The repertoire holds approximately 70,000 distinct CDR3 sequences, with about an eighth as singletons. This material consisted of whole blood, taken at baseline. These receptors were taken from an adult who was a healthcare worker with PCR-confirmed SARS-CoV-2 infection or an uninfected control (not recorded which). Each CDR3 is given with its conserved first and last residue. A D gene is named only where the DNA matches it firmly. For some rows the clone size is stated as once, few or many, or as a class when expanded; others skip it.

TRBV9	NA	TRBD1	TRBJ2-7	CASSATGVGEQYF	TGTGCCAGCAGCGCCACAGGGGTAGGCGAGCAGTACTTC
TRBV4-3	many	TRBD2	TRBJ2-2	CASSLRDYPFGNTGELFF	TGCGCCAGCAGCTTACGGGACTACCCCTTCGGGAACACCGGGGAGCTGTTTTTT
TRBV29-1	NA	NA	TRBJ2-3	CSVEAPRSTDTQYF	TGCAGCGTTGAGGCACCTCGGAGCACAGATACGCAGTATTTT
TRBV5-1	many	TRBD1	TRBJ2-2	CASSTQGTTGELFF	TGCGCCAGCAGCACACAGGGGACCACCGGGGAGCTGTTTTTT
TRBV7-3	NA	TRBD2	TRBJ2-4	CASSRGDHPLNIQYF	TGTGCCAGCAGCCGGGGGGACCATCCCTTAAACATTCAGTACTTC
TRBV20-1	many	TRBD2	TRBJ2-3	CSARYGSGRDTDTQYF	TGCAGTGCTAGATATGGCAGCGGGAGGGACACAGATACGCAGTATTTT
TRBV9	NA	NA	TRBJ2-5	CASSAGLAETQYF	TGTGCCAGCAGCGCCGGCCTAGCGGAGACCCAGTACTTC
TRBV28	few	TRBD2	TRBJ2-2	CASKAKREVNTGELFF	TGTGCCAGCAAGGCCAAGCGGGAGGTCAACACCGGGGAGCTGTTTTTT
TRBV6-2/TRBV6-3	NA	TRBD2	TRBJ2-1	CASTLTSGLEQFF	TGTGCCAGCACCCTGACTAGCGGACTTGAGCAGTTCTTC
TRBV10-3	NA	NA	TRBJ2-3	CAISEVSRDTDTQYF	TGTGCCATCAGTGAAGTCTCGAGGGACACAGATACGCAGTATTTT
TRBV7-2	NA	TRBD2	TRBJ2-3	CASRGWFAGGTDTQYF	TGTGCCAGCCGAGGGTGGTTCGCGGGGGGCACAGATACGCAGTATTTT
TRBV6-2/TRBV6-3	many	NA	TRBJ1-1	CASSYGTVNTEAFF	TGTGCCAGCAGTTATGGGACCGTGAACACTGAAGCTTTCTTT
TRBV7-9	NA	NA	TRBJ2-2	CASSFFGELFF	TGTGCCAGCAGCTTCTTCGGGGAGCTGTTTTTT
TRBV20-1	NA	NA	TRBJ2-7	CSAIMGSGVTYEQYF	TGCAGTGCTATAATGGGATCAGGGGTGACCTACGAGCAGTACTTC
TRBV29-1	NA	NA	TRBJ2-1	CSAEKGIRPGNEQFF	TGCAGCGCTGAAAAGGGAATACGCCCGGGGAATGAGCAGTTCTTC
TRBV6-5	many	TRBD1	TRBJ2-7	CASAKRQGNRIEQYF	TGTGCCAGCGCGAAAAGACAGGGGAATAGGATCGAGCAGTACTTC
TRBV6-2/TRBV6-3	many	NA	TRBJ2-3	CASSYVGTDTQYF	TGTGCCAGCAGTTACGTAGGCACAGATACGCAGTATTTT
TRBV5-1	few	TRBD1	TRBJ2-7	CASSLFRGNRDEQYF	TGCGCCAGCAGCTTGTTCAGGGGGAATCGGGACGAGCAGTACTTC
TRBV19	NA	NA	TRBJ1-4	CASLQRGTNEKLFF	TGTGCCAGTCTTCAGCGAGGAACTAATGAAAAACTGTTTTTT
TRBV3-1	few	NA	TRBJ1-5	CASSQDQGRQPQHF	TGTGCCAGCAGCCAAGACCAGGGGCGGCAGCCCCAGCATTTT
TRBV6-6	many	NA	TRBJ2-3	CASSPGSFTDTQYF	TGTGCCAGCAGCCCCGGGTCCTTCACAGATACGCAGTATTTT
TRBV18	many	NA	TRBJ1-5	CASSPPGNQPQHF	TGTGCCAGCTCACCCCCCGGGAATCAGCCCCAGCATTTT
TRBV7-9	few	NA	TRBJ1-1	CASSFQGPEAFF	TGTGCCAGCAGCTTTCAAGGCCCTGAAGCTTTCTTT
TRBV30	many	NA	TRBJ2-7	CAWRRGRAYEQYF	TGTGCCTGGAGGCGAGGAAGAGCCTACGAGCAGTACTTC
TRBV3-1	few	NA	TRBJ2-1	CASRGGASYNEQFF	TGTGCCAGCAGGGGGGGCGCCTCCTACAATGAGCAGTTCTTC